The T cell receptor beta chain described here comes from a study of regulatory T cells in long-lasting Graves disease. Overall study results and limits: Thyroid tissue was not sampled; only peripheral blood was.

Ten or more counts support this clonotype. Its specificity is not known. Indicated time point: newly diagnosed GD, antithyroid drugs for less than 3 months. Preparation of the TCR library used RNA extracted from PBMCs. Arm-PCR of CDR3 regions with iRepertoire HTBI primers generated TCR beta libraries. Using its own MiXCR run on the multiplex PCR reads, TCRdb lists one record per CDR3 protein. The data hold hundreds of thousands of distinct CDR3 sequences, with about 13% observed a single time. V was trimmed by 6 bases and J by 2 bases, leaving 18 bases between them. The CDR3 length is 16 residues. These same data were also listed under a study on T cells in Graves' hyperthyroidism and ophthalmopathy. That source notes: HTBI primers were used for first-round RT-PCR of the TCR CDR3.

This specimen consisted of peripheral blood mononuclear cells (PBMCs), obtained at new diagnosis, from a patient treated with antithyroid drugs. This clonotype was obtained from a man aged 25-40 years with Graves disease. V and J are TRBV12-3 or TRBV12-4 and TRBJ2-3; TRBD1 or TRBD2 may be the D gene (5 bases each). The CDR3 region is CASSPASGTVTDTQYF. In nucleotides, the CDR3 is TGTGCCAGCAGCCCTGCCTCCGGGACGGTCACAGATACGCAGTATTTT.